One sample yielded the 5 T cell receptor beta chains listed below, sequenced in a study of blood T cell repertoires in COVID-19. Assay used: immunoSEQ multiplex PCR; TCRdb lists only in-frame clones, some missing. The top ten clones hold more than 8.5% of a sample with tens of thousands of clones, about four fifths of them seen once. The sample was peripheral blood. The receptors here all came from a man in his 60s in a cohort sampled during active COVID-19.

The sample holds a few counts of this clone. The chain combines TRBV28 with TRBJ1-5; D is unresolved. Trimming cost V 2 bases and J 6 bases, with 5 bases left between them. This CDR3 is 12 amino acids long. In germline, CDR1 is MDHEN, CDR2 SYDVKM. The CDR3 reads CASSLLPQPQHF. CDR3 in DNA: TGTGCCAGCAGTTTACTACCTCAGCCCCAGCATTTT.

The chain carries TRBV15 and TRBJ1-1, with D perhaps matching TRBD1 (5 bases). CDR1 and CDR2 from the germline V gene are LNHNV and YYDKDF (reference sequence). With 5 bases removed from V and 2 bases from J, the gap between germline ends came to 12 bases. This CDR3 region has 14 residues. The CDR3 region is CATSGYRFNTEAFF. CDR3 nucleotides: TGTGCCACCAGCGGATACAGGTTTAACACTGAAGCTTTCTTT.

J is TRBJ2-6 and V is TRBV18, with D maybe TRBD2 (6 bases). Deletions cut 0 bases from V and 3 bases from J, with 12 bases between. Germline CDR1 reads KGHSH; CDR2 reads LQKENI. This CDR3 comprises 17 residues. The CDR3 region is CASSPPQGLGGANVLTF. The CDR3 nucleotides are TGTGCCAGCTCACCACCGCAGGGACTCGGTGGGGCCAACGTCCTGACTTTC.

The chain joins TRBV13 to TRBJ2-3; the D is unclear. This CDR3 is 13 amino acids long. With 2 bases removed from V and 3 bases from J, the gap between germline ends came to 6 bases. Looked up from germline, CDR1 is PRHDT and CDR2 is FYEKMQ (reference sequence). The CDR3 reads CASSLIGTDTQYF. In DNA, the CDR3 is TGTGCCAGCAGCTTAATCGGGACAGATACGCAGTATTTT.

In its sample, this clone is medium-sized. The chain carries TRBV6-5 and TRBJ2-2; D is possibly TRBD2 (5 bases). V was cut by 10 bases and J by 5 bases, with 11 bases left in between. Germline lookup yields CDR1 MNHEY and CDR2 SVGAGI. The CDR3 is 12 residues long. CDR3 region: CATEGVTGELFF. CDR3 nucleotide sequence: TGTGCCACCGAGGGCGTAACCGGGGAGCTGTTTTTT.